This T cell receptor beta chain was identified in a study of shared clonotypes between healthy human individuals. Background on the study: Each donor had three CD4 naive, three CD4 memory, two CD8 naive and one CD8 memory plate.

Each PCR replicate from the sorted subsets contained 150 to 250 ng DNA, which is tens of thousands of T cell genomes. Assay used: immunoSEQ multiplex PCR; TCRdb lists only in-frame clones, some missing. Here the sample spans around 650,000 clones, around 96% being singletons. CD8 cells regarded as naive lacked CD45RO, were positively chosen for CCR7, and omitted terminally differentiated effector memory CD45RA+ cells. Worth noting for this clone: The antigen remains undetermined.

Germline V lookup: CDR1 MDHEN, CDR2 SYDVKM. V dropped 3 bases and J dropped 0 bases, with 16 bases sitting between them. The CDR3 sequence is 17 residues long. Broader study findings: With a handful of donors compared, 4.5% to 6.5% of naive CD4 clonotypes were shared. The study generally estimated greater richness for naive than memory subsets.

This receptor was taken from a woman aged 30 to 39 in good health. Sequencing used naive CD8+ T cells sorted from blood. The chain employs TRBV28 and TRBJ2-3; D is unresolved. DNA of the CDR3: TGTGCCAGCAGTTTTTGGAGATCACTCGAGAGCACAGATACGCAGTATTTT. This codes for CASSFWRSLESTDTQYF.